This T cell receptor beta chain was found in a study of cytomegalovirus exposure and HLA in healthy donors. Likely unrecorded immune exposures existed in these nominally healthy donors. Notes on this clone: Its antigen is currently unknown.

The PCR ran on 60 Vbeta and 13 Jbeta primers. Per the study methods: In a later analysis, 70 million to 80 million unique TCR beta chains included roughly 11 million shared by two or more donors. TCRdb's table, derived via immunoSEQ multiplex PCR, lists solely in-frame clones and lacks some. V and J calls plus clone size are reproduced from that table; the DNA served to infer D and trimming. The table records about 130,000 clones, roughly a tenth of them present only once. Overall study results and limits: CMV serostatus stood as the only immune exposure information on hand. The study put some 160 TCR beta chains on its list as cytomegalovirus-associated.

The receptor comes from a woman aged 18-30 years in good health and CMV-seropositive. The material sequenced was PBMCs.

The CDR3 DNA sequence: TGCGCCAGCAGCCCTTCCCCTTATGGGAGCGGGGCCTACAATGAGCAGTTCTTC. The encoded protein is CASSPSPYGSGAYNEQFF. The rearrangement uses TRBV4-1 and TRBJ2-1, with 7 nucleotides matching TRBD2. Germline V CDR1 and CDR2: MGHRA, YSYEKL. The length of the CDR3 is 18 residues. The trim removed 4 bases at V and 2 bases at J, leaving 14 bases unmatched.